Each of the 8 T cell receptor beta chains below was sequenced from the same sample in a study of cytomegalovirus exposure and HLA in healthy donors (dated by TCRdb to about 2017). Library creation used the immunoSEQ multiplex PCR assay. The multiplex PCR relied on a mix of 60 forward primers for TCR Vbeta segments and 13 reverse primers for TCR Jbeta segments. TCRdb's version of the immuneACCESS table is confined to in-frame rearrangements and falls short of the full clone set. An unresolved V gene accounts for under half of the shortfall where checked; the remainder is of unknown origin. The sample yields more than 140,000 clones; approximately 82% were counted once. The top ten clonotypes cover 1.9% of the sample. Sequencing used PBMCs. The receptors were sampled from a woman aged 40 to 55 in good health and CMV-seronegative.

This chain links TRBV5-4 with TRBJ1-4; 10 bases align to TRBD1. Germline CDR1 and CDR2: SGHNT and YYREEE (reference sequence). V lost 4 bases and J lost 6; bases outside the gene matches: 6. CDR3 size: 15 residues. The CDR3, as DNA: TGTGCCAGCAGCGTGAGACAGGGGGCGGATGAAAAACTGTTTTTT. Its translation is CASSVRQGADEKLFF.

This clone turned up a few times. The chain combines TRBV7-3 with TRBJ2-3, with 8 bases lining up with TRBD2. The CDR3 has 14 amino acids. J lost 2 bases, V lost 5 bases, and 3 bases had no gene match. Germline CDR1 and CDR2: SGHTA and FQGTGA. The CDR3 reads CASSVSGTTDTQYF. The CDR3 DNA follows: TGTGCCAGCAGCGTTAGCGGGACCACAGATACGCAGTATTTT.

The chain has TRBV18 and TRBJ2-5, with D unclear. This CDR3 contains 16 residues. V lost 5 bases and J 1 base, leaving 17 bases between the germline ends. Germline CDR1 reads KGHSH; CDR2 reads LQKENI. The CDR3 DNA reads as TGTGCCAGCTCAGCCGGGTTAGTAGAACCCCAAGAGACCCAGTACTTC. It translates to CASSAGLVEPQETQYF.

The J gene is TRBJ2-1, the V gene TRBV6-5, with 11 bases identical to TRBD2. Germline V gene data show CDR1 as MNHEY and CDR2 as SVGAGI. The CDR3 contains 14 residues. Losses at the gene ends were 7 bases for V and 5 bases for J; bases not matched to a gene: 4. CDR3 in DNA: TGTGCCAGCAATAGCGGGAGGGCCCACAATGAGCAGTTCTTC. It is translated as CASNSGRAHNEQFF.

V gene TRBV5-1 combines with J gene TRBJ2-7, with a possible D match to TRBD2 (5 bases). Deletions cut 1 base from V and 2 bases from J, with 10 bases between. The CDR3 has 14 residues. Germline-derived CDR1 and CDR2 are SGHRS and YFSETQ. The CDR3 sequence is CASSLSGFPYEQYF. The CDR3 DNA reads TGCGCCAGCAGCTTGTCGGGGTTTCCCTACGAGCAGTACTTC.

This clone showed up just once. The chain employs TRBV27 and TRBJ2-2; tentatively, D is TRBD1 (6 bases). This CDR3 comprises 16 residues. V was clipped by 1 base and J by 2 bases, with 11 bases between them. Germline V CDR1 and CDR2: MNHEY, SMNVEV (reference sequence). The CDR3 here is CASSLYGTLNTGELFF. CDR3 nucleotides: TGTGCCAGCAGTTTATACGGGACACTAAACACCGGGGAGCTGTTTTTT.

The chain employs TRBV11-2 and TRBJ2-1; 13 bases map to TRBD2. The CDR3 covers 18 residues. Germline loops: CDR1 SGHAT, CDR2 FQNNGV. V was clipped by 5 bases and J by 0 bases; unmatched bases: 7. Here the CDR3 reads CASSRTSGSMSSYNEQFF. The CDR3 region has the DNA TGTGCCAGCAGCAGGACTAGCGGGAGTATGAGCTCCTACAATGAGCAGTTCTTC.

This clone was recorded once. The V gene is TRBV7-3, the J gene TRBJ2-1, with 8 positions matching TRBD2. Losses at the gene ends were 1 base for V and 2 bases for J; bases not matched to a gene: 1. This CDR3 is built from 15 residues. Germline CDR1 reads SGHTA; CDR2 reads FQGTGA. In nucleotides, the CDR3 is TGTGCCAGCAGCTTAATTAGCGGGGCCTACAATGAGCAGTTCTTC. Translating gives CASSLISGAYNEQFF.